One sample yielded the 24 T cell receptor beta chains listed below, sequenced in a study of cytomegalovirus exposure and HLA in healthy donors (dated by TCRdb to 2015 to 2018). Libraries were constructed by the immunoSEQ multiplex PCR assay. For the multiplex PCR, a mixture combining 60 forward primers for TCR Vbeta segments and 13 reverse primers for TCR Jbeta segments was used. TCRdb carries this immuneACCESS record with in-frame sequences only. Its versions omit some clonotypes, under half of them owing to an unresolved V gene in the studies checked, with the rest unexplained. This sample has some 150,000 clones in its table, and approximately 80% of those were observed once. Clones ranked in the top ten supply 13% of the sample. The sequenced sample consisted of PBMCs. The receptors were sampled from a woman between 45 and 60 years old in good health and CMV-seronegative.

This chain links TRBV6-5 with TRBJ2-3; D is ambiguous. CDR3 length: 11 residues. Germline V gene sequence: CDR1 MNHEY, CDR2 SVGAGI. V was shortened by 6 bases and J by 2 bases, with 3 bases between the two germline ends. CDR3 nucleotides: TGTGCCAGCAGCTCCACAGATACGCAGTATTTT. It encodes CASSSTDTQYF.

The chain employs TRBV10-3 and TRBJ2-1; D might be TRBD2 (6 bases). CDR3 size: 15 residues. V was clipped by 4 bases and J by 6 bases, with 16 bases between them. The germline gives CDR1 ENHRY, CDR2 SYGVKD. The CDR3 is CAISGRERSVNEQFF. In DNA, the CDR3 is TGTGCCATCAGTGGGAGGGAGAGGTCTGTCAATGAGCAGTTCTTC.

The CDR3 DNA reads as TGTGCCAGCAAAAAGACAGGGACGAACACCGGGGAGCTGTTTTTT. Translating gives CASKKTGTNTGELFF. V is TRBV6-1 and J is TRBJ2-2; 7 bases map to TRBD1. The V segment lost 7 bases and the J segment 0 bases; nucleotides outside the gene matches: 5. The CDR3 length is 15 residues. From germline, CDR1 is MNHNS and CDR2 SASEGT.

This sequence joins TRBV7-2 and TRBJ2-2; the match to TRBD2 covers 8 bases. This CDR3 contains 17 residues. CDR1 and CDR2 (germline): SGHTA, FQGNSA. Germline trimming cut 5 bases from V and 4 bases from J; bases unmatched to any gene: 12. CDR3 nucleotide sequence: TGTGCCAGCAGCCCGTCGGGTAGCGGGGTTGCCACCGGGGAGCTGTTTTTT. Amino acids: CASSPSGSGVATGELFF.

In DNA, the CDR3 is TGTGCCAGCAGTGAATCAAGAGGGACAGTCTCTGGAAACACCATATATTTT. This codes for CASSESRGTVSGNTIYF. The chain uses TRBV25-1 and TRBJ1-3; 7 bases match TRBD1. Germline loops: CDR1 MGHDK, CDR2 SYGVNS. CDR3 size: 17 residues. V trimming: 1 base; J trimming: 0 bases; junction bases outside the gene matches: 6.

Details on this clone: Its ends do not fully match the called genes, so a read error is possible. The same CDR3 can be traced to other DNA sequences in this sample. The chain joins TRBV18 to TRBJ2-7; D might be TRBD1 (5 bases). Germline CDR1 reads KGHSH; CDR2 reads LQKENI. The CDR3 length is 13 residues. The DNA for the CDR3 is TGTGCCAGCTCACCTGGGAAGGGGCACGAGCAGTATTTC. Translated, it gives CASSPGKGHEQYF.

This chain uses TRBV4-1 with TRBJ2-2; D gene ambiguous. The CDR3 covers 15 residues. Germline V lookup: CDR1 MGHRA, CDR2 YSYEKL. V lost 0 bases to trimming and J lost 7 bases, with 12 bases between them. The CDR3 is CASSQDGVASGELFF. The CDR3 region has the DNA TGCGCCAGCAGCCAAGATGGCGTCGCTAGCGGGGAGCTGTTTTTT.

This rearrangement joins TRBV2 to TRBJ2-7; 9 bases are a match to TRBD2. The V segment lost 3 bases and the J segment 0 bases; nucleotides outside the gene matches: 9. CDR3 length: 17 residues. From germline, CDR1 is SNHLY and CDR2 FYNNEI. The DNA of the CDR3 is TGTGCCAGCAGTGAGGATAGCGGGGGCCCTAGCTCCTACGAGCAGTACTTC. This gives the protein CASSEDSGGPSSYEQYF.

In DNA form, the CDR3 reads TGTGCCTGGAATGAAATCGACTCTGAAGCTTTCTTT. This sequence encodes CAWNEIDSEAFF. The chain couples TRBV30 to TRBJ1-1; D call uncertain. The length of the CDR3 is 12 residues. CDR1 is GTSNPN, CDR2 SVGIG, per germline (reference sequence). V gave up 4 bases and J gave up 6 bases, with 12 bases separating them.

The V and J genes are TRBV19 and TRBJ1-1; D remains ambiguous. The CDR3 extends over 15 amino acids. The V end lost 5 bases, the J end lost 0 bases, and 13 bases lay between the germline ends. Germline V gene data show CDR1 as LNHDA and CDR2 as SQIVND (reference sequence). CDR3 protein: CASSRRTSMNTEAFF. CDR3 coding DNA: TGTGCCAGTAGTCGGAGGACCTCCATGAACACTGAAGCTTTCTTT.

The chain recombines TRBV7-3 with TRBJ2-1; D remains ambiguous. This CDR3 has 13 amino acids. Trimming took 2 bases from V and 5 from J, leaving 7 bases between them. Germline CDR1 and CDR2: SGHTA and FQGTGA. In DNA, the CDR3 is TGTGCCAGCAGCTTAGACTGGAACAATGAGCAGTTCTTC. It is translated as CASSLDWNNEQFF.

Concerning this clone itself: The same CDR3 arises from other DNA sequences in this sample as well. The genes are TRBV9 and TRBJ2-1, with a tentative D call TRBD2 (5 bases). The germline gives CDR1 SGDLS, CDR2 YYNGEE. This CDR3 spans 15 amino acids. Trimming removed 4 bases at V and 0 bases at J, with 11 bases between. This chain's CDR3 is CASSPDLNSYNEQFF. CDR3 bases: TGTGCCAGCAGCCCGGACTTGAACTCCTACAATGAGCAGTTCTTC.

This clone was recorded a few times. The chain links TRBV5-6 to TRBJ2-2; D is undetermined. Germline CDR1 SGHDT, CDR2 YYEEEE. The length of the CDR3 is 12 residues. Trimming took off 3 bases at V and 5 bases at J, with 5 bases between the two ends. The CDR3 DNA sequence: TGTGCCAGCAGCTCCCAAACCGGGGAGCTGTTTTTT. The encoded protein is CASSSQTGELFF.

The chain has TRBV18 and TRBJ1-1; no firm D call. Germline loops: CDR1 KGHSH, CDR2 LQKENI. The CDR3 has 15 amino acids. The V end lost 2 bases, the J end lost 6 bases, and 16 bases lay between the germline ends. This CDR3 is CASSPRLQFGAEAFF. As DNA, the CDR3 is TGTGCCAGCTCACCAAGGCTCCAGTTCGGGGCTGAAGCTTTCTTT.

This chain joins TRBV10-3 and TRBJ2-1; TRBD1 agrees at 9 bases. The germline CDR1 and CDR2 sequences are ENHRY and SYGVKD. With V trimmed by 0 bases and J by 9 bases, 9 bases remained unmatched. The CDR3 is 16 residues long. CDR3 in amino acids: CAISESGDRVVFEQFF. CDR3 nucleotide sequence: TGTGCCATCAGTGAGTCTGGGGACAGGGTAGTTTTTGAGCAGTTCTTC.

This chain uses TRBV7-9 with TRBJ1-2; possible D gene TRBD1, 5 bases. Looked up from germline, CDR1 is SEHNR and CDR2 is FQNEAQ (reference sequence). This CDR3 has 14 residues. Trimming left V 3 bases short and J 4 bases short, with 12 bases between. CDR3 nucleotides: TGTGCCAGCAGCTTGCCAGGGAACTCCTATGGCTACACCTTC. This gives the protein CASSLPGNSYGYTF.

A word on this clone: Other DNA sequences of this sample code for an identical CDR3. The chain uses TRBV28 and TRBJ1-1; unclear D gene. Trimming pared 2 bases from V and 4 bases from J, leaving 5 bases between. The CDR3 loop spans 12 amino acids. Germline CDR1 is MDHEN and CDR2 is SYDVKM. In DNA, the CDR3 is TGTGCCAGCAGTTTACGCGGCACTGAAGCTTTCTTT. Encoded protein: CASSLRGTEAFF.

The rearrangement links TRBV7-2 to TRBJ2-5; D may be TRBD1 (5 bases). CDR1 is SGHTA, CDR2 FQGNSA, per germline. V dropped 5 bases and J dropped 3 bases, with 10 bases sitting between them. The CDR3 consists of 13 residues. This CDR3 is CASSPRQKETQYF. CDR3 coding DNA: TGTGCCAGCAGCCCCCGACAGAAAGAGACCCAGTACTTC. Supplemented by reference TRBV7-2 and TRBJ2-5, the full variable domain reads GAGVSQSPSNKVTEKGKDVELRCDPISGHTALYWYRQSLGQGLEFLIYFQGNSAPDKSGLPSDRFSAERTGGSVSTLTIQRTQQEDSAVYLCASSPRQKETQYFGPGTRLLVL.

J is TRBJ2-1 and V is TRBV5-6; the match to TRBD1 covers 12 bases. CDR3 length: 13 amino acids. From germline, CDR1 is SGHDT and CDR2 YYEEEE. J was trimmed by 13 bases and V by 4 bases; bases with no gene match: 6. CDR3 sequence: CASSPGTGGDQFF. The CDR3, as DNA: TGTGCCAGCAGCCCTGGGACAGGGGGCGATCAGTTCTTC.

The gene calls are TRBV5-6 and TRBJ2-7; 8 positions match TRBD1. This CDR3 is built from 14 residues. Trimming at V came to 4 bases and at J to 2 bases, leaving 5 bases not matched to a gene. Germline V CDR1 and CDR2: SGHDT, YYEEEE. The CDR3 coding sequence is TGTGCCAGCAGCCCGATGGGACAGGCCTACGAGCAGTACTTC. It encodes CASSPMGQAYEQYF.

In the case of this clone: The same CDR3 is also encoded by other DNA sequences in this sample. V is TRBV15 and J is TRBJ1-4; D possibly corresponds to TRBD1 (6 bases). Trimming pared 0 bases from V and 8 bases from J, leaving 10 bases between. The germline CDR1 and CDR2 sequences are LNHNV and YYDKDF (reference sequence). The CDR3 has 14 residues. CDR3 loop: CATSRDRGGEKLFF. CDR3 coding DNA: TGTGCCACCAGCAGAGACAGGGGCGGGGAAAAACTGTTTTTT.

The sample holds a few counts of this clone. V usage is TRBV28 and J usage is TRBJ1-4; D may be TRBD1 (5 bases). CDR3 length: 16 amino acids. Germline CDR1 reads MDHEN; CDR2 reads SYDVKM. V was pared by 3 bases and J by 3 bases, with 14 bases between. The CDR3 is CASSFSVWGANEKLFF. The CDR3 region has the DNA TGTGCCAGCAGTTTCTCCGTTTGGGGGGCTAATGAAAAACTGTTTTTT.

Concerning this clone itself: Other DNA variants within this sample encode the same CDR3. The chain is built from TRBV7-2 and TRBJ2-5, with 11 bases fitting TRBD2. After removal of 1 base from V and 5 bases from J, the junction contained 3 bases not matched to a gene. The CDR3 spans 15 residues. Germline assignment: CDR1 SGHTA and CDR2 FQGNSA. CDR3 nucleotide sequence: TGTGCCAGCAGCTTAGGGCTAGCGGGGGGCGAGACCCAGTACTTC. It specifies CASSLGLAGGETQYF.

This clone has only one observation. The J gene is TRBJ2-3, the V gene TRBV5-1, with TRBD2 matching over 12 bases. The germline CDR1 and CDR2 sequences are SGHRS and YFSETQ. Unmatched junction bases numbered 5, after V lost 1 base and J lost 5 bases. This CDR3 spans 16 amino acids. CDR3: CASSLMASGGEDTQYF. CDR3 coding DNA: TGCGCCAGCAGCTTGATGGCTAGCGGGGGGGAAGATACGCAGTATTTT.